Listed below are T cell receptor beta chains from one sample, sequenced in a study of identical twins. A single record per CDR3 protein comes from TCRdb applying MiXCR to the 5' RACE reads. The data contain some 710,000 distinct CDR3 sequences, 5.5% to 6.5% of them seen just once; the ten biggest clones take up 1.5% to 2%. Material for sequencing was naive T cells sorted from blood. Receptors were obtained from a man aged 18 to 30 in good health. Both conserved end residues are part of each CDR3. The order of the fields is D gene, J gene, V gene, clone size, CDR3 protein, CDR3 DNA. A D gene is named only where the DNA matches it firmly. Not all rows give a size; the values are once, few, many and, for expanded clones, a class.

NA,TRBJ2-7,TRBV6-1,few,CASSEEKGRAYEQYF,TGTGCCAGCAGTGAAGAGAAGGGCAGGGCCTACGAGCAGTACTTC
NA,TRBJ2-1,TRBV12-3/TRBV12-4,many,CASTESSYNEQFF,TGTGCCAGCACGGAGAGCTCCTACAATGAGCAGTTCTTC
NA,TRBJ1-5,TRBV9,NA,CASRGRQPQHF,TGTGCCAGCAGGGGTCGGCAGCCCCAGCATTTT
NA,TRBJ1-5,TRBV27,few,CASSLGGAQSNQPQHF,TGTGCCAGCAGTTTAGGGGGGGCGCAGAGCAATCAGCCCCAGCATTTT
NA,TRBJ2-5,TRBV14,few,CASSQNKETQYF,TGTGCCAGCAGCCAGAACAAGGAGACCCAGTACTTC
NA,TRBJ2-3,TRBV12-3/TRBV12-4,few,CASSPRRGGSTDTQYF,TGTGCCAGCAGTCCTCGAAGGGGCGGGAGCACAGATACGCAGTATTTT
NA,TRBJ1-4,TRBV19,few,CARQQNEKLFF,TGTGCCAGGCAGCAGAATGAAAAACTGTTTTTT
NA,TRBJ2-3,TRBV20-1,many,CSVRSAGLTDTQYF,TGCAGTGTCCGAAGTGCGGGGCTTACAGATACGCAGTATTTT
NA,TRBJ2-7,TRBV18,NA,CASSPVRGLSYEQYF,TGTGCCAGCTCGCCGGTTCGGGGTCTCTCCTACGAGCAGTACTTC
TRBD2,TRBJ2-1,TRBV7-9,many,CASTSVAGEGREQFF,TGTGCCAGCACCTCCGTAGCGGGAGAAGGCCGTGAGCAGTTCTTC
NA,TRBJ2-3,TRBV24-1,few,CATSDFRGVPDTQYF,TGTGCCACCAGTGATTTCAGGGGCGTCCCAGATACGCAGTATTTT
NA,TRBJ2-7,TRBV7-2,NA,CASSLAAAAGRNEQYF,TGTGCCAGCAGCTTAGCGGCCGCCGCAGGGCGGAACGAGCAGTACTTC
NA,TRBJ1-1,TRBV29-1,many,CSVESQPEKAFF,TGCAGCGTTGAGAGTCAGCCAGAAAAAGCTTTCTTT
TRBD1,TRBJ2-1,TRBV24-1,few,CATSDLSGQGADEQFF,TGTGCCACCAGTGATCTGTCGGGACAGGGGGCGGATGAGCAGTTCTTC
TRBD2,TRBJ2-7,TRBV5-1,many,CASSPGLAAYEQYF,TGCGCCAGCAGTCCTGGACTAGCGGCCTACGAGCAGTACTTC
NA,TRBJ1-5,TRBV6-1,NA,CASEQGNQPQHF,TGTGCCAGCGAACAAGGGAATCAGCCCCAGCATTTT
NA,TRBJ1-3,TRBV12-3/TRBV12-4,NA,CASSLSYRVGDTIYF,TGTGCCAGCAGTTTATCCTACAGGGTAGGGGACACCATATATTTT
TRBD2,TRBJ2-1,TRBV24-1,many,CATSEGGLAGSSSYNEQFF,TGTGCCACCAGTGAGGGAGGACTAGCGGGCTCTAGCTCCTACAATGAGCAGTTCTTC
NA,TRBJ2-3,TRBV29-1,NA,CSVAAGSTDTQYF,TGCAGCGTTGCGGCTGGAAGCACAGATACGCAGTATTTT
TRBD1,TRBJ1-2,TRBV12-3/TRBV12-4,many,CASSLTGMVKGYTF,TGTGCCAGCAGTTTGACAGGGATGGTGAAAGGCTACACCTTC
NA,TRBJ2-1,TRBV29-1,many,CSVGGSSLRPYNEQFF,TGCAGCGTTGGGGGTAGTAGTTTGCGACCCTACAATGAGCAGTTCTTC
NA,TRBJ1-5,TRBV12-3/TRBV12-4,NA,CASSPGGGGNQPQHF,TGTGCCAGCAGCCCAGGCGGGGGGGGCAATCAGCCCCAGCATTTT
TRBD1,TRBJ1-1,TRBV6-6,many,CASSPQGATEAFF,TGTGCCAGCAGCCCACAGGGGGCAACTGAAGCTTTCTTT
TRBD1,TRBJ2-1,TRBV5-6,many,CASSRDSRNEQFF,TGTGCCAGCAGCCGGGACAGCCGAAATGAGCAGTTCTTC